This is a list of T cell receptor beta chains from one sample in a study of cytotoxic CD8 clonotypes in ibrutinib-treated CLL. Measured with immunoSEQ multiplex PCR; TCRdb has only the in-frame clones, and not every one. The table has approximately 160,000 clones, about 88% seen once. The sequenced sample was PBMCs, obtained at disease progression, from a patient treated with ibrutinib. All receptors derive from a human donor with chronic lymphocytic leukemia. CDR3s include the opening cysteine and the closing phenylalanine or tryptophan. A D gene is named only where the DNA matches it firmly. Size tells how often a clone was seen (once, few, many) or the class of an expanded clone, and some rows leave it out.

CASSLLGTGVNYTF	TGTGCCAGCAGCTTACTCGGGACTGGGGTAAACTACACCTTC	.	14	TRBV7-9	TRBJ1-2	.
CASRSGTSGSLNSYEQYF	TGTGCCAGCAGGAGTGGGACTAGCGGGAGCTTAAACTCCTACGAGCAGTACTTC	.	18	TRBV5-4	TRBJ2-7	TRBD2
CASSLRTVPNQPQHF	TGTGCCAGCAGCCTTCGGACAGTTCCCAATCAGCCCCAGCATTTT	.	15	TRBV7-2	TRBJ1-5	.
CASRDYGGNNEKLFF	TGTGCCAGCAGGGACTACGGGGGCAATAATGAAAAACTGTTTTTT	.	15	TRBV2	TRBJ1-4	.
CASLSGSYGYTF	TGTGCCAGTTTATCAGGGTCCTATGGCTACACCTTC	.	12	TRBV6-5	TRBJ1-2	.
CASLTQGRNEQYF	TGTGCCAGCCTCACACAGGGGAGGAATGAGCAGTACTTC	.	13	TRBV6-5	TRBJ2-7	.
CASSLGGTSGPEEQFF	TGTGCCAGCAGCTTAGGGGGGACTAGCGGCCCTGAGGAGCAGTTCTTC	.	16	TRBV7-7	TRBJ2-1	TRBD2
CASSSRGTISYEQYF	TGTGCCAGCAGCTCACGCGGGACCATTTCCTACGAGCAGTACTTC	.	15	TRBV5-4	TRBJ2-7	.
CASSQDRGLNIQYF	TGTGCCAGCAGCCAAGACAGGGGGCTAAACATTCAGTACTTC	.	14	TRBV5-4	TRBJ2-4	TRBD1
CASSESLGTQYF	TGTGCCAGCAGTGAGTCGCTGGGTACGCAGTATTTT	once	12	TRBV2	TRBJ2-3	.
CASSEASGLAGPQYF	TGTGCCAGCAGTGAAGCATCGGGGCTAGCGGGACCCCAGTACTTC	.	15	TRBV2	TRBJ2-5	TRBD2
CASSFLVLGEQFF	TGTGCCAGTAGTTTCTTAGTTTTAGGAGAGCAGTTCTTC	once	13	TRBV19	TRBJ2-1	.
CASSVQGRKNIQYF	TGTGCCAGCAGTGTCCAGGGTAGGAAAAACATTCAGTACTTC	.	14	TRBV2	TRBJ2-4	.
CASSLIPGLSAVMNTEAFF	TGTGCCAGCAGCTTAATCCCAGGGCTCTCTGCCGTTATGAACACTGAAGCTTTCTTT	.	19	TRBV11-2	TRBJ1-1	.
CASSDTGRSYGYTF	TGTGCCAGCAGTGATACGGGGCGATCCTATGGCTACACCTTC	once	14	TRBV25-1	TRBJ1-2	.